The present TCR beta chain was sequenced within a study of radiotherapy plus CTLA-4 blockade in lung cancer. Clones were sequenced by immunoSEQ multiplex PCR, and TCRdb holds only the in-frame ones, with some missing. The sample carries about 49,000 clones, about 85% recorded once. Trimming at V came to 6 bases and at J to 7 bases, leaving 5 bases not matched to a gene. Per the germline V gene, CDR1 is SNHLY and CDR2 is FYNNEI. This CDR3 has 13 amino acids. The gene calls are TRBV2 and TRBJ2-7; 11 positions match TRBD2. This sequence was found in a human donor with non-small cell lung cancer whose response to radiotherapy plus ipilimumab could not be evaluated. The material sequenced was peripheral blood, taken from a patient treated with radiotherapy plus ipilimumab. CDR3 nucleotide sequence: TGTGCCAGCAGCCGGGGACTAGCGGAGGAGCAGTACTTC. Its translation: CASSRGLAEEQYF.